The 26 T cell receptor beta chains below were found in one sample sequenced in a study of T cell clones after liver transplantation. Some clones are missing from TCRdb's copy, which holds only in-frame ones; the method was immunoSEQ multiplex PCR. The repertoire includes about 75,000 clones, roughly 84% of them detected once, and 2.1% sits in the top ten. This sample comprised CD4+ T cells from blood, obtained less than 50 months after liver transplant. These receptor sequences come from a human patient who received a liver transplant. Some T cells may be graft donor cells.

V is TRBV5-4 and J is TRBJ2-7, with D hard to call. The CDR3 has 16 amino acids. In germline, CDR1 is SGHNT, CDR2 YYREEE (reference sequence). Trimming shortened V by 4 bases and J by 0 bases, and 17 bases separated the two germline ends. CDR3 sequence: CASSQEFFRDSYEQYF. In DNA, the CDR3 is TGTGCCAGCAGCCAAGAATTTTTCCGAGACTCCTACGAGCAGTACTTC.

J is TRBJ2-2 and V is TRBV29-1; TRBD2 might be the D (6 bases). CDR1 and CDR2 from the germline V gene are SQVTM and ANQGSEA. With 4 bases removed from V and 0 bases from J, the gap between germline ends came to 9 bases. CDR3 size: 14 residues. The CDR3 DNA reads TGCAGCGTTGCGGGCGGGGCGAACACCGGGGAGCTGTTTTTT. Translating gives CSVAGGANTGELFF.

CDR3 region: CASIPTSGGGSYNEQFF. The CDR3 bases are TGTGCCAGTATCCCGACTAGCGGGGGAGGATCCTACAATGAGCAGTTCTTC. This chain links TRBV19 with TRBJ2-1; 12 bases agree with TRBD2. The CDR3 is 17 amino acids. V gave up 7 bases and J gave up 1 base; unmatched junction bases: 8. Germline-derived CDR1 and CDR2 are LNHDA and SQIVND (reference sequence). The variable domain in full, with the rest retrieved from reference TRBV19 and TRBJ2-1, is DGGITQSPKYLFRKEGQNVTLSCEQNLNHDAMYWYRQDPGQGLRLIYYSQIVNDFQKGDIAEGYSVSREKKESFPLTVTSAQKNPTAFYLCASIPTSGGGSYNEQFFGPGTRLTVL.

The chain recombines TRBV7-2 with TRBJ1-4; 7 nucleotides match TRBD1. Germline loops: CDR1 SGHTA, CDR2 FQGNSA. Germline trimming cut 6 bases from V and 7 bases from J; bases unmatched to any gene: 5. The CDR3 is made up of 13 amino acids. This CDR3 is CASSPDRAEKLFF. The CDR3 coding sequence is TGTGCCAGCAGTCCTGACAGGGCTGAAAAACTGTTTTTT. Full variable domain (missing parts from reference TRBV7-2 and TRBJ1-4): GAGVSQSPSNKVTEKGKDVELRCDPISGHTALYWYRQSLGQGLEFLIYFQGNSAPDKSGLPSDRFSAERTGGSVSTLTIQRTQQEDSAVYLCASSPDRAEKLFFGSGTQLSVL.

The V and J genes are TRBV6-5 and TRBJ2-7; 7 bases fit TRBD1. J was trimmed by 5 bases and V by 5 bases; bases with no gene match: 6. Germline V gives CDR1 MNHEY, CDR2 SVGAGI. The CDR3 spans 13 residues. CDR3 sequence (DNA): TGTGCCAGCAGTGATTACAGGGGACACGAGCAGTACTTC. This codes for CASSDYRGHEQYF.

The chain joins TRBV5-1 to TRBJ1-3; D is unresolved. The CDR3 consists of 17 residues. The V end lost 4 bases, the J end lost 0 bases, and 17 bases lay between the germline ends. CDR1 and CDR2 from the germline V gene are SGHRS and YFSETQ. CDR3 nucleotide sequence: TGCGCCAGCAGCCCCTCTTTCGACACTAGCTCTGGAAACACCATATATTTT. Translation: CASSPSFDTSSGNTIYF.

The gene calls are TRBV7-6 and TRBJ2-3, with D tentatively TRBD2 (6 bases). The germline V gene has CDR1 SGHVS and CDR2 FNYEAQ. V was pared by 5 bases and J by 4 bases, with 16 bases between. This CDR3 region has 15 residues. The CDR3 is CASSPSGGGADTQYF. The CDR3 bases are TGTGCCAGCAGCCCAAGTGGGGGAGGTGCAGATACGCAGTATTTT.

The chain couples TRBV9 to TRBJ2-3; D unclear. V gave up 0 bases and J gave up 0 bases, with 8 bases separating them. Germline loops: CDR1 SGDLS, CDR2 YYNGEE. This CDR3 spans 15 amino acids. CDR3 bases: TGTGCCAGCAGCGTAGATCCAGGAAGCACAGATACGCAGTATTTT. The encoded protein is CASSVDPGSTDTQYF.

This clone was found once. The genes are TRBV9 and TRBJ2-7; possibly TRBD1 or TRBD2 for D (5 bases each). V lost 4 bases to trimming and J lost 5 bases, with 19 bases between them. The CDR3 has 15 residues. Per the germline V gene, CDR1 is SGDLS and CDR2 is YYNGEE. CDR3 in DNA: TGTGCCAGCAGCCTGGGACCCCCAAATACTAACGAGCAGTACTTC. The encoded protein is CASSLGPPNTNEQYF.

The CDR3 reads CASSQLAGNNEQFF. The CDR3, as DNA: TGTGCCTCCTCGCAACTAGCGGGGAACAATGAGCAGTTCTTC. The rearrangement links TRBV30 to TRBJ2-1; 10 nucleotides match TRBD2. CDR1 is GTSNPN, CDR2 SVGIG, per germline (reference sequence). The CDR3 runs 14 residues. J was trimmed by 5 bases and V by 7 bases; bases with no gene match: 8.

The V gene is TRBV2, the J gene TRBJ1-5; TRBD1 matches at 8 bases. CDR1 is SNHLY and CDR2 is FYNNEI in the germline V gene. The length of the CDR3 is 14 residues. With V trimmed by 6 bases and J by 7 bases, 8 bases remained unmatched. CDR3 region: CASSRQGPGQPQHF. CDR3 bases: TGTGCCAGCAGCAGACAGGGGCCGGGCCAGCCCCAGCATTTT.

The chain employs TRBV19 and TRBJ1-2; 9 positions match TRBD1. The V and J ends lost 7 bases and 3 bases, in that order; junction bases with no gene match: 9. Germline CDR1 LNHDA, CDR2 SQIVND (reference sequence). The CDR3 has 15 amino acids. CDR3 protein: CASKVGGQGYYGYTF. CDR3 coding DNA: TGTGCCAGTAAGGTCGGGGGACAGGGCTACTATGGCTACACCTTC. The full variable domain, its missing parts supplied by reference TRBV19 and TRBJ1-2, is DGGITQSPKYLFRKEGQNVTLSCEQNLNHDAMYWYRQDPGQGLRLIYYSQIVNDFQKGDIAEGYSVSREKKESFPLTVTSAQKNPTAFYLCASKVGGQGYYGYTFGSGTRLTVV.

The gene calls are TRBV14 and TRBJ2-5; D possibly matches TRBD1 or TRBD2 (5 bases each). This CDR3 region has 15 residues. Trimming left V 2 bases short and J 4 bases short, with 14 bases between. Germline V gene data show CDR1 as SGHDN and CDR2 as FVKESK. CDR3 protein: CASSQILGGGETQYF. The CDR3 bases are TGTGCCAGCAGCCAAATCCTTGGGGGTGGAGAGACCCAGTACTTC.

This clone was found once. This chain uses TRBV7-2 with TRBJ2-3; no definite D call. V lost 5 bases to trimming and J lost 9 bases, with 12 bases between them. The germline CDR1 and CDR2 sequences are SGHTA and FQGNSA. This CDR3 is built from 12 residues. The CDR3 DNA is TGTGCCAGCAGCCCCCCCCTGGGGACGCAGTATTTT. Translating gives CASSPPLGTQYF.

The chain's CDR3 is CASSLDLTGSYEQYF. The DNA for the CDR3 is TGTGCCAGCAGCTTAGATTTGACAGGGTCCTACGAGCAGTACTTC. This chain joins TRBV11-2 and TRBJ2-7, with 7 bases matching TRBD1. J gave up 1 base and V 0 bases, and 3 bases lay outside the gene matches. The CDR3 loop spans 15 amino acids. Germline-derived CDR1 and CDR2 are SGHAT and FQNNGV.

This sequence joins TRBV7-2 and TRBJ2-1, with 8 bases matching TRBD2. Germline CDR1 reads SGHTA; CDR2 reads FQGNSA. The CDR3 consists of 17 residues. V lost 0 bases and J lost 0; bases outside the gene matches: 4. CDR3 sequence: CASSLAPSGSSYNEQFF. The DNA of the CDR3 is TGTGCCAGCAGCTTAGCTCCCAGCGGGAGCTCCTACAATGAGCAGTTCTTC.

V gene TRBV19 combines with J gene TRBJ1-2; the D is unclear. The V gene's germline CDR1 is LNHDA and CDR2 SQIVND (reference sequence). The CDR3 is 13 amino acids. The ends were cut back, 5 bases at V and 8 bases at J, with 15 bases in the middle. The CDR3 loop is CASSVERPGGYTF. CDR3 coding DNA: TGTGCCAGTAGTGTCGAGAGGCCCGGAGGCTACACCTTC.

The table lists this clone with a few counts. V gene TRBV7-2 combines with J gene TRBJ1-5, with 7 positions matching TRBD1. The germline V gene encodes CDR1 SGHTA and CDR2 FQGNSA. CDR3 length: 16 amino acids. The V gene end was trimmed by 2 bases and the J gene end by 3 bases; junction bases not matched to a gene: 7. The CDR3 nucleotides are TGTGCCAGCAGCTTAATGGGGGAGGGGGCCAATCAGCCCCAGCATTTT. Encoded protein: CASSLMGEGANQPQHF.

This chain joins TRBV4-2 and TRBJ2-2; no clear D. Trimming pared 0 bases from V and 6 bases from J, leaving 8 bases between. CDR1 and CDR2 from the germline V gene are LGHNA and YNFKEQ. This CDR3 is 14 amino acids long. CDR3 protein: CASSQEYVSGELFF. The CDR3 DNA follows: TGTGCCAGCAGCCAAGAGTATGTTTCCGGGGAGCTGTTTTTT.

This chain connects TRBV9 to TRBJ2-2, with D perhaps assigned TRBD1 or TRBD2 (5 bases each). Germline CDR1 is SGDLS and CDR2 is YYNGEE. Trimming took off 0 bases at V and 5 bases at J, with 11 bases between the two ends. This CDR3 region has 15 residues. This CDR3 reads CASSVGGTTTGELFF. Written as DNA, the CDR3 is TGTGCCAGCAGCGTAGGGGGGACGACGACCGGGGAGCTGTTTTTT.

This sequence joins TRBV20-1 and TRBJ2-5, with D unclear. V was clipped by 3 bases and J by 5 bases, with 7 bases between them. Per the germline V gene, CDR1 is DFQATT and CDR2 is SNEGSKA (reference sequence). The CDR3 spans 11 residues. The CDR3 region has the DNA TGCAGTGCTAGTCAGGAGGAGACCCAGTACTTC. Translated, it gives CSASQEETQYF.

The V call is TRBV5-6, the J call TRBJ2-5, with D unresolved. This CDR3 has 13 residues. V dropped 2 bases and J dropped 2 bases, with 7 bases sitting between them. In germline, CDR1 is SGHDT, CDR2 YYEEEE. CDR3 protein: CASSFQRQETQYF. The CDR3, as DNA: TGTGCCAGCAGCTTTCAGCGACAAGAGACCCAGTACTTC. Together with reference TRBV5-6 and TRBJ2-5, the CDR3 gives the full variable domain: DAGVTQSPTHLIKTRGQQVTLRCSPKSGHDTVSWYQQALGQGPQFIFQYYEEEERQRGNFPDRFSGHQFPNYSSELNVNALLLGDSALYLCASSFQRQETQYFGPGTRLLVL.

The rearrangement uses TRBV5-1 and TRBJ1-3, with D unresolved. V was clipped by 0 bases and J by 3 bases, with 4 bases between them. The CDR3 has 13 amino acids. Germline values: CDR1 SGHRS, CDR2 YFSETQ. Written as DNA, the CDR3 is TGCGCCAGCAGCTTGGCCGTTGGAAACACCATATATTTT. It specifies CASSLAVGNTIYF.

A remark on this clone: At one boundary the junction diverges from the germline segment, which might be a read error. The chain has TRBV7-7 and TRBJ2-5; TRBD2 agrees at 10 bases. The length of the CDR3 is 16 residues. CDR1 is SSHAT and CDR2 is FNYEAQ in the germline V gene (reference sequence). This CDR3 reads CASSTQLAGDQETQYF. The CDR3 nucleotides read TGTGCTAGCAGCACTCAGCTAGCGGGAGACCAAGAGACCCAGTACTTC.

The rearrangement links TRBV5-4 to TRBJ1-6, with 10 nucleotides matching TRBD1. This CDR3 comprises 16 residues. Trimming removed 4 bases from V and 1 base from J; junction bases left unmatched: 2. Per the germline V gene, CDR1 is SGHNT and CDR2 is YYREEE (reference sequence). CDR3 sequence: CASSRQGASYNSPLHF. The CDR3 DNA is TGTGCCAGCAGCCGACAGGGGGCTTCCTATAATTCACCCCTCCACTTT.

The chain couples TRBV19 to TRBJ1-2, with a tentative D call TRBD1 (6 bases). The germline V and J ends were trimmed by 0 bases and 3 bases, with 11 bases remaining between them. The CDR3 extends over 15 amino acids. Germline loops: CDR1 LNHDA, CDR2 SQIVND (reference sequence). The DNA for the CDR3 is TGTGCCAGTAGTATAGAAGGGACAAGATACTATGGCTACACCTTC. Translated: CASSIEGTRYYGYTF.